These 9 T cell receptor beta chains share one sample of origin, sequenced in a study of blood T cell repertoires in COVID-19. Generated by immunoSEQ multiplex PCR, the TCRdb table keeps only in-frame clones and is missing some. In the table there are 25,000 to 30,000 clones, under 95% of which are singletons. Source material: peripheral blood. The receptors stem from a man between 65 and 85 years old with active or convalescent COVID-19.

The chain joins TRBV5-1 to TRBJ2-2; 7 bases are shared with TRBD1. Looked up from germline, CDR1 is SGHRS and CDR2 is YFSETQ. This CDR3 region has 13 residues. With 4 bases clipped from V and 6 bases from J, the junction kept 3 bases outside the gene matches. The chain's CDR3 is CASSKGQSGELFF. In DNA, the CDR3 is TGCGCCAGCAGCAAGGGACAGTCCGGGGAGCTGTTTTTT.

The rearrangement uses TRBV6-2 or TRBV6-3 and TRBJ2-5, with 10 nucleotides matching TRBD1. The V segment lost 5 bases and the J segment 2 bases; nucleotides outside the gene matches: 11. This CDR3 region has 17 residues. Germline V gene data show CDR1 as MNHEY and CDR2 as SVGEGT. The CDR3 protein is CASSQGQGFLRQETQYF. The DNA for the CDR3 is TGTGCCAGCAGTCAGGGACAGGGGTTTTTGAGGCAAGAGACCCAGTACTTC.

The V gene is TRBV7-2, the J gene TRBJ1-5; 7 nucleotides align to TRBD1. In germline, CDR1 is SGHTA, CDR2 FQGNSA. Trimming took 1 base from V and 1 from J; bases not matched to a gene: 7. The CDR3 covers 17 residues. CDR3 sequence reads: CASSLVLVTGSNQPQHF. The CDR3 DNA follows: TGTGCCAGCAGCTTAGTTCTGGTGACAGGGAGCAATCAGCCCCAGCATTTT.

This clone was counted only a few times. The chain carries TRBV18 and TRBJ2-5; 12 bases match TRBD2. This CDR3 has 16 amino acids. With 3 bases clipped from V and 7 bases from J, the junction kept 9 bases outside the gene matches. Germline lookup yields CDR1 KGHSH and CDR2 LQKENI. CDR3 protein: CASSPPLAGGSGTQYF. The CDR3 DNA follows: TGTGCCAGCTCACCGCCACTAGCGGGAGGATCAGGGACCCAGTACTTC. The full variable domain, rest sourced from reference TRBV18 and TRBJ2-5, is NAGVMQNPRHLVRRRGQEARLRCSPMKGHSHVYWYRQLPEEGLKFMVYLQKENIIDESGMPKERFSAEFPKEGPSILRIQQVVRGDSAAYFCASSPPLAGGSGTQYFGPGTRLLVL.

CDR3 in amino acids: CASSPLQGNQPQHF. The CDR3, as DNA: TGTGCCAGCTCACCTCTACAGGGCAATCAGCCCCAGCATTTT. The rearrangement joins TRBV18 to TRBJ1-5; perhaps TRBD1 as D (5 bases). Per the germline V gene, CDR1 is KGHSH and CDR2 is LQKENI. Trimming cost V 3 bases and J 2 bases, with 8 bases left between them. The CDR3 totals 14 residues. Full variable domain (rest looked up from reference TRBV18 and TRBJ1-5): NAGVMQNPRHLVRRRGQEARLRCSPMKGHSHVYWYRQLPEEGLKFMVYLQKENIIDESGMPKERFSAEFPKEGPSILRIQQVVRGDSAAYFCASSPLQGNQPQHFGDGTRLSIL.

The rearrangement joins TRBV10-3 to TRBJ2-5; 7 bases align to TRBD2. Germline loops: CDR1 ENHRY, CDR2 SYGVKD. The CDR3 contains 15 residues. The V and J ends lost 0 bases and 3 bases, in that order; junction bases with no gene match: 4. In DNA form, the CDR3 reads TGTGCCATCAGTGAGTCGGCTAGCGGTGAAGAGACCCAGTACTTC. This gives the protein CAISESASGEETQYF.

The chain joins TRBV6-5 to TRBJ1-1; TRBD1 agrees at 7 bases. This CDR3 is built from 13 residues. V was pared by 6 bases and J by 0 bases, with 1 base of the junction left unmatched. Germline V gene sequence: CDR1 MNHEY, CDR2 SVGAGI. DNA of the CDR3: TGTGCCAGCAGCAGGGGGTTGAACACTGAAGCTTTCTTT. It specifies CASSRGLNTEAFF.

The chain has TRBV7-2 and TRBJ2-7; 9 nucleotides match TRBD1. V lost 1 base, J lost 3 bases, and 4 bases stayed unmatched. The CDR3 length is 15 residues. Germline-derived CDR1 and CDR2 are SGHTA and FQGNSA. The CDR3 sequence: CASSLGTGAHYEQYF. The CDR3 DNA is TGTGCCAGCAGCTTAGGGACAGGGGCTCACTACGAGCAGTACTTC.

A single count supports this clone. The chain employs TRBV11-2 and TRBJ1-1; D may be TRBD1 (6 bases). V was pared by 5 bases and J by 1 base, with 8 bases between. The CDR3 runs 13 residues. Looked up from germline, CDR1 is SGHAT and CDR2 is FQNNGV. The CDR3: CASSRTENTEAFF. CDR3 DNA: TGTGCCAGCAGCAGGACAGAGAACACTGAAGCTTTCTTT.